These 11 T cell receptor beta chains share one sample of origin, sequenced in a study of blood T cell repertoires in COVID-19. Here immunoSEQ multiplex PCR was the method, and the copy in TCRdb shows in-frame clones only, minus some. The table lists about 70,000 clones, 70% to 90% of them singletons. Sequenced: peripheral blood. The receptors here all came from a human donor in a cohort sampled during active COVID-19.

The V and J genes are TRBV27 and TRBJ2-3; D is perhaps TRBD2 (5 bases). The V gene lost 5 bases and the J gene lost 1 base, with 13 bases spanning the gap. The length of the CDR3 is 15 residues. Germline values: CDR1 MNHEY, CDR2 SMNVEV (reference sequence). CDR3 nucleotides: TGTGCCAGCAGTCCGGTGGCGGGCGGCACAGATACGCAGTATTTT. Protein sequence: CASSPVAGGTDTQYF.

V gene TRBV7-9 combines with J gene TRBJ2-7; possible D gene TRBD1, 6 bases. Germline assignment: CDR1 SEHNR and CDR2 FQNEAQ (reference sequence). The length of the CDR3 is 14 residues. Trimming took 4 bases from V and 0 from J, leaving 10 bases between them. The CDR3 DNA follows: TGTGCCAGCAGCTCGAACAGGGCCTCCTACGAGCAGTACTTC. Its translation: CASSSNRASYEQYF.

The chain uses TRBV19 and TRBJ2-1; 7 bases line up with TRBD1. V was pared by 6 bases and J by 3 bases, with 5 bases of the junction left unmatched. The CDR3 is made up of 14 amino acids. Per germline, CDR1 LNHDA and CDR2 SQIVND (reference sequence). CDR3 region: CASSEGQRYNEQFF. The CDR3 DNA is TGTGCCAGTAGCGAGGGACAGCGCTACAATGAGCAGTTCTTC.

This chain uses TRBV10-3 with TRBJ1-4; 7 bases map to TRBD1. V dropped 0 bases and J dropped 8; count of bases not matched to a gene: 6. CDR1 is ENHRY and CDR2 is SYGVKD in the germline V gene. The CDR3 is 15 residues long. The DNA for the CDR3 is TGTGCCATCAGTGAGTCGGACAGGAGGGACGAAAAACTGTTTTTT. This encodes CAISESDRRDEKLFF.

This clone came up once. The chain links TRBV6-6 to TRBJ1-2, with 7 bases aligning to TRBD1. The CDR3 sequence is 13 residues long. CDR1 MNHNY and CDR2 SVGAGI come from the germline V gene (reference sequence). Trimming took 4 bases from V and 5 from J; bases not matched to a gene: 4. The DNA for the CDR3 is TGTGCCAGCAGTTGGGGGACAGCATATGGCTACACCTTC. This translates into CASSWGTAYGYTF.

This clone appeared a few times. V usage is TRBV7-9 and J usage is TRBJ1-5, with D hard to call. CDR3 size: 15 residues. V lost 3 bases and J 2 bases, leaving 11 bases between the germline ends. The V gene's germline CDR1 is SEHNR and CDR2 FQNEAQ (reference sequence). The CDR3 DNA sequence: TGTGCCAGCAGCTTTGGAGGGTGGGGCAATCAGCCCCAGCATTTT. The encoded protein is CASSFGGWGNQPQHF.

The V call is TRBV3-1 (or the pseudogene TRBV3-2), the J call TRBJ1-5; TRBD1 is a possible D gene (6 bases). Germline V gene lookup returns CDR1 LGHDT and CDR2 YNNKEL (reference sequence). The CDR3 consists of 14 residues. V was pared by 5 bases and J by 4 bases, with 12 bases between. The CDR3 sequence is CASSAQGGNQPQHF. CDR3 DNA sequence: TGTGCCAGCAGCGCACAAGGGGGTAATCAGCCCCAGCATTTT.

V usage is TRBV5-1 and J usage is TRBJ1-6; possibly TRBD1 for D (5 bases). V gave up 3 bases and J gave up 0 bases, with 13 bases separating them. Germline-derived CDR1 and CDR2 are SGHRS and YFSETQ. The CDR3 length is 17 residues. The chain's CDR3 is CASSSRVGSSYNSPLHF. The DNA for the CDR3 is TGCGCCAGCAGCTCCAGGGTGGGAAGCTCCTATAATTCACCCCTCCACTTT.

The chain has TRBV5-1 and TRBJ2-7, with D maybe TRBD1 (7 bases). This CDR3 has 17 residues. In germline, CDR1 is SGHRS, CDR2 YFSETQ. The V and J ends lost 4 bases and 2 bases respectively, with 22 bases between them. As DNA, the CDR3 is TGCGCCAGCAGCGGTCCCGGGACAGTGGGGAGGACCTACGAGCAGTACTTC. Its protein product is CASSGPGTVGRTYEQYF.

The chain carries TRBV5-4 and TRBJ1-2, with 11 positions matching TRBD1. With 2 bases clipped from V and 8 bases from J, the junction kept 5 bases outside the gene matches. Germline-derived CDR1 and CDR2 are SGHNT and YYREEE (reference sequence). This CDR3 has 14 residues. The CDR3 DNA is TGTGCCAGCAGCTTCGGACAGGGGGCGGAGGGCTACACCTTC. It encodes CASSFGQGAEGYTF.

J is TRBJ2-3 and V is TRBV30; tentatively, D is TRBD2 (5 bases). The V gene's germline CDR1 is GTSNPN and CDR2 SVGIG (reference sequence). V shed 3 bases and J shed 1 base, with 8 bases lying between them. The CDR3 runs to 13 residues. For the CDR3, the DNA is TGTGCCTGGAGGGACTTGGGCACAGATACGCAGTATTTT. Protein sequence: CAWRDLGTDTQYF. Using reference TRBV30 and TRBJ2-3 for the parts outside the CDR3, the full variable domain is SQTIHQWPATLVQPVGSPLSLECTVEGTSNPNLYWYRQAAGRGLQLLFYSVGIGQISSEVPQNLSASRPQDRQFILSSKKLLLSDSGFYLCAWRDLGTDTQYFGPGTRLTVL.